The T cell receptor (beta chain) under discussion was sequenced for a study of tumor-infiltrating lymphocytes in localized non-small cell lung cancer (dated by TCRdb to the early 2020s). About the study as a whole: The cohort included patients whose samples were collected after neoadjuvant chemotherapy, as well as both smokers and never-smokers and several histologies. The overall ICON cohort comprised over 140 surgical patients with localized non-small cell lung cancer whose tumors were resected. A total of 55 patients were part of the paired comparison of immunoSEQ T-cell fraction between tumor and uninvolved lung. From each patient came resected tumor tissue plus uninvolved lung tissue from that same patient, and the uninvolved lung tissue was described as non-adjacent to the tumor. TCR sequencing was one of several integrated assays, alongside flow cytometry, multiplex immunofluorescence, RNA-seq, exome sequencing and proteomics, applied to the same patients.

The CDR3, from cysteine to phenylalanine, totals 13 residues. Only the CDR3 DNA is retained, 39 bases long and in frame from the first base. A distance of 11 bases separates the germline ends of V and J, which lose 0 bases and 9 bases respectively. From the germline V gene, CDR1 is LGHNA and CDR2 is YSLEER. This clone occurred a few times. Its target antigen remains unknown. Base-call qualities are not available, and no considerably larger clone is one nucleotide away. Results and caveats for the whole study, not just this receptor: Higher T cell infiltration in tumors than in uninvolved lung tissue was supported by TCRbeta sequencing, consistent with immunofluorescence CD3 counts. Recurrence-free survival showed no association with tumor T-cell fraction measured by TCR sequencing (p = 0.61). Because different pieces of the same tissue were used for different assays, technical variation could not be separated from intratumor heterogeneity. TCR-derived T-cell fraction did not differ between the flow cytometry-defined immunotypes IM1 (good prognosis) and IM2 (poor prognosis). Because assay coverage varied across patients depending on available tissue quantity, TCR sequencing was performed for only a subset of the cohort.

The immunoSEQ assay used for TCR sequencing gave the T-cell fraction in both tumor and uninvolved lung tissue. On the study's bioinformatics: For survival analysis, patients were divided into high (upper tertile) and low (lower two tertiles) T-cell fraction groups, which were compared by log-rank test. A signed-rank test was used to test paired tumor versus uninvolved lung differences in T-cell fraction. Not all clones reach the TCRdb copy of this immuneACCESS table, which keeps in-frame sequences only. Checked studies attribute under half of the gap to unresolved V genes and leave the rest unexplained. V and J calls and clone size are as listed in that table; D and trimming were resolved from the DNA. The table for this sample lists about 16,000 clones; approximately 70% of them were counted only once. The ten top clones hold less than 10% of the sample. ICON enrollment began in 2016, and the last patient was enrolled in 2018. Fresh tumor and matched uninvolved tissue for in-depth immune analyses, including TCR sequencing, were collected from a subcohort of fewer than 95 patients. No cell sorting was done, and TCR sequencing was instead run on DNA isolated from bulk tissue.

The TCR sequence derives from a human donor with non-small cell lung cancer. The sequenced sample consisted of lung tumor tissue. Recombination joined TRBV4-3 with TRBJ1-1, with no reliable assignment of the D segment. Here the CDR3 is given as CASSQDGSVQAFF. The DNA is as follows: TGCGCCAGCAGCCAAGATGGGTCCGTTCAAGCTTTCTTT.